These T cell receptor beta chains were read from a single sample in a study of siplizumab effects on memory and regulatory T cells. This table comes from immunoSEQ multiplex PCR, and its TCRdb copy is limited to in-frame clones, with some not included. The data contain around 100,000 clones, more than 85% of them singletons. The specimen sequenced was Tregs sorted from blood. The receptors derive from a human donor in good health. The CDR3 runs from the conserved cysteine through the conserved F or W. The D gene is left open where the match is weak. Clone sizes are given selectively: once, few, many, or a class where the clone is expanded.

D: -; V: TRBV7-9; size: -; J: TRBJ2-2; CDR3: CASSFEGWTGELFF; DNA: TGTGCCAGCAGTTTTGAAGGTTGGACCGGGGAGCTGTTTTTT
D: -; V: TRBV9; size: once; J: TRBJ1-1; CDR3: CASSLLGDTEAFF; DNA: TGTGCCAGCAGCCTATTGGGGGACACTGAAGCTTTCTTT
D: TRBD2; V: TRBV2; size: -; J: TRBJ2-7; CDR3: CAVIPVLAGSLEQYF; DNA: TGTGCCGTCATCCCGGTCCTAGCGGGGTCTTTAGAGCAGTACTTC
D: -; V: TRBV29-1; size: -; J: TRBJ1-2; CDR3: CSPSPRGLRPIYGYTF; DNA: TGCAGCCCATCCCCCAGGGGCCTACGTCCGATCTATGGCTACACCTTC
D: -; V: TRBV10-3; size: -; J: TRBJ2-1; CDR3: CAISQDGTNEQFF; DNA: TGTGCCATCAGTCAGGACGGTACCAATGAGCAGTTCTTC
D: TRBD1; V: TRBV30; size: -; J: TRBJ1-6; CDR3: CAWRGQAGSPLHF; DNA: TGTGCCTGGAGGGGACAGGCGGGTTCACCCCTCCACTTT
D: -; V: TRBV18; size: -; J: TRBJ2-5; CDR3: CASSRRPGDTQYF; DNA: TGTGCCAGCTCACGACGCCCAGGGGACACCCAGTACTTC
D: -; V: TRBV5-1; size: -; J: TRBJ1-4; CDR3: CASSWGDRGRLEKLFF; DNA: TGCGCCAGCAGCTGGGGGGACCGAGGGCGTTTGGAAAAACTGTTTTTT
D: -; V: TRBV5-1; size: -; J: TRBJ1-1; CDR3: CASSKLPGHEAFF; DNA: TGCGCCAGCAGCAAGTTACCGGGACATGAAGCTTTCTTT
D: -; V: TRBV9; size: -; J: TRBJ1-5; CDR3: CASSVGGGGNQPQHF; DNA: TGTGCCAGCAGCGTAGGGGGAGGGGGCAATCAGCCCCAGCATTTT
D: -; V: TRBV6-4; size: -; J: TRBJ2-3; CDR3: CASSRGPKDTQYF; DNA: TGTGCCAGCAGTAGGGGTCCCAAAGATACGCAGTATTTT
D: -; V: TRBV11-2; size: -; J: TRBJ1-1; CDR3: CASSLGRQLNTEAFF; DNA: TGTGCCAGCAGCTTAGGGCGGCAGTTGAACACTGAAGCTTTCTTT
D: -; V: TRBV5-6; size: -; J: TRBJ1-2; CDR3: CASSLRSGGYGYTF; DNA: TGTGCCAGCAGCTTACGTAGCGGTGGCTATGGCTACACCTTC
D: TRBD1; V: TRBV10-3; size: -; J: TRBJ2-7; CDR3: CAISTDRGNEQYF; DNA: TGTGCCATCAGTACAGACAGGGGGAACGAGCAGTACTTC
D: -; V: TRBV29-1; size: -; J: TRBJ2-5; CDR3: CSVRTGETQYF; DNA: TGCAGCGTTAGAACTGGCGAGACCCAGTACTTC
D: -; V: TRBV11-3; size: once; J: TRBJ1-2; CDR3: CASSPGRGRYGYTF; DNA: TGTGCCAGCAGCCCCGGCCGGGGAAGGTATGGCTACACCTTC
D: TRBD1; V: TRBV18; size: -; J: TRBJ1-1; CDR3: CASSLTGQPNTEAFF; DNA: TGTGCCAGCTCATTAACGGGACAGCCGAACACTGAAGCTTTCTTT
D: -; V: TRBV10-3; size: -; J: TRBJ2-2; CDR3: CAISEPVGVNTGELFF; DNA: TGTGCCATCAGTGAGCCGGTCGGGGTAAACACCGGGGAGCTGTTTTTT
D: TRBD1; V: TRBV12-5; size: -; J: TRBJ2-6; CDR3: CASGLVRRDSSSGANVLTF; DNA: TGTGCTAGTGGTTTGGTACGTCGGGACAGTAGCTCTGGGGCCAACGTCCTGACTTTC
D: -; V: TRBV6-6; size: -; J: TRBJ2-2; CDR3: CASSYSILTGELFF; DNA: TGTGCCAGCAGTTACTCGATTCTCACCGGGGAGCTGTTTTTT
D: TRBD2; V: TRBV19; size: -; J: TRBJ2-7; CDR3: CASSAGTSGSSDEQYF; DNA: TGTGCCAGTAGTGCCGGGACTAGCGGGAGTAGCGACGAGCAGTACTTC
D: -; V: TRBV5-1; size: once; J: TRBJ2-5; CDR3: CASSSAISGRQRIETQYF; DNA: TGCGCCAGCAGCTCGGCTATTTCAGGCAGGCAGAGAATAGAGACCCAGTACTTC
D: TRBD1; V: TRBV7-3; size: -; J: TRBJ2-3; CDR3: CASSLTYRGMVGDTQYF; DNA: TGTGCCAGCAGCCTAACCTACAGGGGGATGGTAGGAGATACGCAGTATTTT
D: TRBD1; V: TRBV15; size: once; J: TRBJ1-1; CDR3: CATSWGQGTEAFF; DNA: TGTGCCACCAGCTGGGGACAGGGGACTGAAGCTTTCTTT
D: -; V: TRBV15; size: -; J: TRBJ1-3; CDR3: CATSSGQPGNTIYF; DNA: TGTGCCACCAGCAGTGGACAACCTGGAAACACCATATATTTT
D: -; V: TRBV2; size: -; J: TRBJ1-2; CDR3: CASRAGVGYTF; DNA: TGTGCCAGCAGGGCCGGCGTGGGCTACACCTTC
D: TRBD2; V: TRBV7-2; size: -; J: TRBJ2-7; CDR3: CASSLTRGGYEQYF; DNA: TGTGCCAGCAGCCTAACGCGGGGGGGCTACGAGCAGTACTTC
D: -; V: TRBV5-6; size: once; J: TRBJ2-1; CDR3: CASSFLTTGRIDEQFF; DNA: TGTGCCAGCAGCTTTCTTACTACAGGGCGAATCGATGAGCAGTTCTTC
D: -; V: TRBV6-5; size: -; J: TRBJ1-2; CDR3: CASRTRGGWYGYTF; DNA: TGTGCCAGCAGAACTCGGGGGGGCTGGTATGGCTACACCTTC